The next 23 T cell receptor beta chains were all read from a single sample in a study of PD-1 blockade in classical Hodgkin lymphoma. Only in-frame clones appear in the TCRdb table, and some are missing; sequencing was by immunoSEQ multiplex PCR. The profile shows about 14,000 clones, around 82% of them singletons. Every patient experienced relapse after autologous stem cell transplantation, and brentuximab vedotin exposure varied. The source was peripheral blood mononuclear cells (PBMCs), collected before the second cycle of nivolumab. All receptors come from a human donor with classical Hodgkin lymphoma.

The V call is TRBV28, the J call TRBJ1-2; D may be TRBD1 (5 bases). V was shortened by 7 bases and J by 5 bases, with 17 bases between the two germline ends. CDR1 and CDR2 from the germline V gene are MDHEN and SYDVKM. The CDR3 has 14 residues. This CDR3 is CASNEDSAFYGYTF. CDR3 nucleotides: TGTGCCAGCAATGAAGACAGCGCATTTTATGGCTACACCTTC.

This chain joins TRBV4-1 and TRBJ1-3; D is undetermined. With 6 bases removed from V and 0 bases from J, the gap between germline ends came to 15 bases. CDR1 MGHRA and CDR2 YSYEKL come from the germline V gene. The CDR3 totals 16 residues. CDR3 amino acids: CASSAGRMVSGNTIYF. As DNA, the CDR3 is TGCGCCAGCAGTGCAGGACGGATGGTCTCTGGAAACACCATATATTTT.

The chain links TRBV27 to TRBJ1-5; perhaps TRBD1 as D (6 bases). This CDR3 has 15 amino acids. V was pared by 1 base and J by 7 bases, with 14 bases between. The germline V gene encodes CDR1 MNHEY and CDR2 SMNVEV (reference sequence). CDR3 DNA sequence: TGTGCCAGCAGTTTATTTCAGGGGCTGGGGCAGCCCCAGCATTTT. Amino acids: CASSLFQGLGQPQHF.

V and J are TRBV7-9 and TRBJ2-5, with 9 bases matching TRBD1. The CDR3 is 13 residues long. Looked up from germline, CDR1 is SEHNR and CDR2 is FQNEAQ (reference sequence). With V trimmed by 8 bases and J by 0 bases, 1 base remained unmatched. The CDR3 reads CASGQGNQETQYF. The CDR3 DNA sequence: TGTGCCAGCGGACAGGGGAACCAAGAGACCCAGTACTTC. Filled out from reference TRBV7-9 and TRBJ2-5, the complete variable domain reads DTGVSQNPRHKITKRGQNVTFRCDPISEHNRLYWYRQTLGQGPEFLTYFQNEAQLEKSRLLSDRFSAERPKGSFSTLEIQRTEQGDSAMYLCASGQGNQETQYFGPGTRLLVL.

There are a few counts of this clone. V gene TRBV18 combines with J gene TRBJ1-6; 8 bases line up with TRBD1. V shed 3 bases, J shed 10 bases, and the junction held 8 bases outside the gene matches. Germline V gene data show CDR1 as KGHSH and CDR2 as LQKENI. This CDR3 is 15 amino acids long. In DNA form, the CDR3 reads TGTGCCAGCTCACCGTCTACAGGGGGGGAATCACCCCTCCACTTT. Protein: CASSPSTGGESPLHF.

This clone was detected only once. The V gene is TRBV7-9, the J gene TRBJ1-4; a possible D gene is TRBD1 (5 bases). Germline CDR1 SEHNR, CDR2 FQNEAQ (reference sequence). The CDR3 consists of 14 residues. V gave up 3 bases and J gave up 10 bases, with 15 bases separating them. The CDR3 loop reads CASSFAGPRGKLFF. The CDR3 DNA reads TGTGCCAGCAGCTTCGCAGGGCCGCGTGGAAAACTGTTTTTT.

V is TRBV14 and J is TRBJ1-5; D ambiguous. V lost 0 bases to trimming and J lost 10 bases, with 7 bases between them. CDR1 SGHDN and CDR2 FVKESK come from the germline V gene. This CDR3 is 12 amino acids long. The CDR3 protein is CASSQDTGPQHF. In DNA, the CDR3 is TGTGCCAGCAGCCAAGATACGGGTCCCCAGCATTTT.

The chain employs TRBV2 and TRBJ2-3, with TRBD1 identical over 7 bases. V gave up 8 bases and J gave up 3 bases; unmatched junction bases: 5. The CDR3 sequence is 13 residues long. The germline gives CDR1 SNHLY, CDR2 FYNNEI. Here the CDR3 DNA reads TGTGCCAGCGGGACAGAGTCGACAGATACGCAGTATTTT. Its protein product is CASGTESTDTQYF.

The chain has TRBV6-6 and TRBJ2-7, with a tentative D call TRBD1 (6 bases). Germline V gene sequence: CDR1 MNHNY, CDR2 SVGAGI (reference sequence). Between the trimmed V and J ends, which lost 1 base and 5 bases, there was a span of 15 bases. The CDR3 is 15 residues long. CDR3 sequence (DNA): TGTGCCAGCAGTTACTTTCAGGGGAGTAGGGACGAGCAGTACTTC. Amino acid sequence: CASSYFQGSRDEQYF.

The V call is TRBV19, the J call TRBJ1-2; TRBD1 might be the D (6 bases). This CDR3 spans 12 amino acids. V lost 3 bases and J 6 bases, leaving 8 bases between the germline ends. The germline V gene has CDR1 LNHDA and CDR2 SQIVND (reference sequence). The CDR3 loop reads CASSITGNGYTF. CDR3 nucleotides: TGTGCCAGTAGTATTACAGGGAATGGCTACACCTTC.

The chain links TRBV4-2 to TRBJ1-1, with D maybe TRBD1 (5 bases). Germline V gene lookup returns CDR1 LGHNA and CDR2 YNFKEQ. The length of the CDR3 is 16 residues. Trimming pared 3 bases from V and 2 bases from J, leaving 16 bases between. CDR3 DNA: TGTGCCAGCAGCCACGTTGCGGGACGGGACAACACTGAAGCTTTCTTT. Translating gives CASSHVAGRDNTEAFF.

The CDR3 bases are TGTGCCACCAGCAGGGGCCCGGGACAGAATCAAGAGACCCAGTACTTC. The encoded protein is CATSRGPGQNQETQYF. The genes are TRBV15 and TRBJ2-5, with 7 positions matching TRBD1. CDR3 length: 16 residues. Germline CDR1 reads LNHNV; CDR2 reads YYDKDF (reference sequence). V shed 3 bases and J 2 bases; nucleotides not matched to a gene: 9. Drawing the rest from reference TRBV15 and TRBJ2-5, the complete variable domain is DAMVIQNPRYQVTQFGKPVTLSCSQTLNHNVMYWYQQKSSQAPKLLFHYYDKDFNNEADTPDNFQSRRPNTSFCFLDIRSPGLGDTAMYLCATSRGPGQNQETQYFGPGTRLLVL.

The CDR3 bases are TGTGCCAGCAGCACCACGGACAGGGCGACTGAAGCTTTCTTT. It specifies CASSTTDRATEAFF. This chain links TRBV9 with TRBJ1-1; 8 bases are shared with TRBD1. The CDR3 runs to 14 residues. Germline CDR1 and CDR2: SGDLS and YYNGEE. V was clipped by 4 bases and J by 5 bases; unmatched bases: 7.

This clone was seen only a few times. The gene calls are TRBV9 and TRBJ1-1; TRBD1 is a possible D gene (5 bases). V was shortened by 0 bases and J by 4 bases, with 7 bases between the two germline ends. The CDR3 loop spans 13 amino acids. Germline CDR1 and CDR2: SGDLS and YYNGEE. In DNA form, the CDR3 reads TGTGCCAGCAGCGTAGGGGGACGCACTGAAGCTTTCTTT. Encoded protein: CASSVGGRTEAFF. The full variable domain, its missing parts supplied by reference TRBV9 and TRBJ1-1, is DSGVTQTPKHLITATGQRVTLRCSPRSGDLSVYWYQQSLDQGLQFLIQYYNGEERAKGNILERFSAQQFPDLHSELNLSSLELGDSALYFCASSVGGRTEAFFGQGTRLTVV.

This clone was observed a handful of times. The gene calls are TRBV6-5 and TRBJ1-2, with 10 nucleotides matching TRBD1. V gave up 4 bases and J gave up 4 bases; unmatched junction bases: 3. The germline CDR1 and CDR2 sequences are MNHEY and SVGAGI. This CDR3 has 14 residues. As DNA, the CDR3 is TGTGCCAGCAGTTCCGGGACAGGGGTCTATGGCTACACCTTC. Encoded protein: CASSSGTGVYGYTF.

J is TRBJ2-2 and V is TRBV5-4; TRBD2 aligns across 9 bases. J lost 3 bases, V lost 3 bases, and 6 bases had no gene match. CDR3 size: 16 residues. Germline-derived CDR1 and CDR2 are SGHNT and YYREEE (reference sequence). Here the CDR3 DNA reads TGTGCCAGCAGCTCCGTCAGCGGGGGGTACACCGGGGAGCTGTTTTTT. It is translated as CASSSVSGGYTGELFF.

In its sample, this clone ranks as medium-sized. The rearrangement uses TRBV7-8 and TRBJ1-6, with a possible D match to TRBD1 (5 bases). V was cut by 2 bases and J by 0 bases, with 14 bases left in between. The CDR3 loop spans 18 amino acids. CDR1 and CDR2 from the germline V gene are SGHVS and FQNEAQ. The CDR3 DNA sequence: TGTGCCAGCAGCTTACCGACAGAGTCCAGCTCCTATAATTCACCCCTCCACTTT. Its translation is CASSLPTESSSYNSPLHF.

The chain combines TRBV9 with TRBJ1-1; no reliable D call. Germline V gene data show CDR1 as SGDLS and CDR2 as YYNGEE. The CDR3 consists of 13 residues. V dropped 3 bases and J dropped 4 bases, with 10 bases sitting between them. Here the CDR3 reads CASSEGPGTEAFF. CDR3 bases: TGTGCCAGCAGCGAAGGGCCGGGCACTGAAGCTTTCTTT. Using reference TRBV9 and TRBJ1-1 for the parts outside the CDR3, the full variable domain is DSGVTQTPKHLITATGQRVTLRCSPRSGDLSVYWYQQSLDQGLQFLIQYYNGEERAKGNILERFSAQQFPDLHSELNLSSLELGDSALYFCASSEGPGTEAFFGQGTRLTVV.

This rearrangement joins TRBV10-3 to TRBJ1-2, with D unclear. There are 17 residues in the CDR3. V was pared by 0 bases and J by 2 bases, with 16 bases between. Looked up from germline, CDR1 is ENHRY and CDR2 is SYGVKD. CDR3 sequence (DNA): TGTGCCATCAGTGAGTCGACTGGGCAGACATCCAACTATGGCTACACCTTC. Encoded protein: CAISESTGQTSNYGYTF.

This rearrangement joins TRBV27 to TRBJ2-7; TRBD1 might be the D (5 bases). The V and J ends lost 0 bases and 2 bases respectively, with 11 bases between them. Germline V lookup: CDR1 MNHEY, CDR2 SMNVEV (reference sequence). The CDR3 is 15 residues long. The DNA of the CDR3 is TGTGCCAGCAGTTTATCTGGGGCAGCGACCTACGAGCAGTACTTC. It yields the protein CASSLSGAATYEQYF.

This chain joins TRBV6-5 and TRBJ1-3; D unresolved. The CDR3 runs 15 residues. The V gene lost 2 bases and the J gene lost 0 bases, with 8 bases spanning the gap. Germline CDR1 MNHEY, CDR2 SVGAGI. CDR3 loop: CASSYNRNSGNTIYF. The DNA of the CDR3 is TGTGCCAGCAGTTACAACCGGAACTCTGGAAACACCATATATTTT.

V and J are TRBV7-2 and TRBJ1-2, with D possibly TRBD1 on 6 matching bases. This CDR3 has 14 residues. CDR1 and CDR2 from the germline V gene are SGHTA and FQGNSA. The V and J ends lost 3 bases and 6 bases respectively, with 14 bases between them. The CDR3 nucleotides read TGTGCCAGCAGCTTGTGGGGAACAGGGAATGGCTACACCTTC. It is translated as CASSLWGTGNGYTF.

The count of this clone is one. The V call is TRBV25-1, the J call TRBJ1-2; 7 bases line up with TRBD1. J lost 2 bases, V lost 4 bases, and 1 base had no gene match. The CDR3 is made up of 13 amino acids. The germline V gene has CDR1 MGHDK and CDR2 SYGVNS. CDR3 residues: CASSATGNYGYTF. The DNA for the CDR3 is TGTGCCAGCAGTGCGACAGGGAACTATGGCTACACCTTC.